This is a list of T cell receptor beta chains from one sample in a study of blood T cell repertoires in COVID-19. The repertoire was sequenced with immunoSEQ multiplex PCR; TCRdb's copy has only in-frame clones and lacks some. The sample carries more than 85,000 clones, roughly 76% recorded once. Sequencing was done on a sample of peripheral blood. Receptor source: a woman between 45 and 65 years old with acute or convalescent COVID-19. CDR3s include the opening cysteine and the closing phenylalanine or tryptophan. D genes are given only for firm matches. Clone size is shown for a subset of rows, as once, few, many or a class of expanded clone.

clone size	V gene	J gene	D gene	CDR3 DNA	CDR3 protein
NA	TRBV5-1	TRBJ1-2	TRBD1	TGCGCCAGCAACAGGGACGGGACAGGCCATGGCTACACCTTC	CASNRDGTGHGYTF
few	TRBV6-5	TRBJ2-3	TRBD2	TGTGCCAGCAGACAAGGGACTAGCGGGCTGTATTTT	CASRQGTSGLYF
NA	TRBV6-5	TRBJ1-6	NA	TGTGCCACCCGGTGGGGGGAAGGCAATTCACCCCTCCACTTT	CATRWGEGNSPLHF
NA	TRBV15	TRBJ2-2	TRBD1	TGTGCCACCAGCAGAGGCCTTGGGACAGGGGCGAACACCGGGGAGCTGTTTTTT	CATSRGLGTGANTGELFF
NA	TRBV28	TRBJ1-1	TRBD1	TGTGCCAGCAGACCTGGGACAGGGGCTGGGGGCACTGAAGCTTTCTTT	CASRPGTGAGGTEAFF
NA	TRBV21-1	TRBJ1-3	NA	TGTGCCAGCAGCAAAGCGGGGGCAGGGTTTCACGGAAACACCATATATTTT	CASSKAGAGFHGNTIYF
NA	TRBV6-2/TRBV6-3	TRBJ2-3	NA	TGTGCCAGCAGCCAATACTCACGCGGAGATACGCAGTATTTT	CASSQYSRGDTQYF
once	TRBV6-5	TRBJ2-3	NA	TGTGCCAGCAGTTACCCCGGGGGTTCAGATACGCAGTATTTT	CASSYPGGSDTQYF
NA	TRBV7-2	TRBJ2-1	NA	TGTGCCAGCAGCTTAGCGTGGACAGCAAACAATGAGCAGTTCTTC	CASSLAWTANNEQFF
NA	TRBV7-2	TRBJ1-3	TRBD1	TGTGCCAGCAGCTTGGACAGGTCTGGAAACACCATATATTTT	CASSLDRSGNTIYF
NA	TRBV4-3	TRBJ2-1	NA	TGCGCCAGCAGCCAAGGCGGGTTAGATGAGCAGTTCTTC	CASSQGGLDEQFF
few	TRBV28	TRBJ1-1	TRBD1	TGTGCCAGCAGTTTGCAGGCAGGGGGCAAAACTGAAGCTTTCTTT	CASSLQAGGKTEAFF
NA	TRBV6-1	TRBJ1-5	NA	TGTGCCAGCAGTGAAAAACAGGGCGGTCAGCCCCAGCATTTT	CASSEKQGGQPQHF
NA	TRBV19	TRBJ1-6	TRBD1	TGTGCCAGTAGGGAGACAGGGAATAATTCACCCCTCCACTTT	CASRETGNNSPLHF
NA	TRBV2	TRBJ1-2	NA	TGTGCCAGCAGTGAAATGGCTTTTCACCTTTTC	CASSEMAFHLF
NA	TRBV10-2	TRBJ2-1	TRBD2	TGCGCCAGCAGTGAAATAGAGACTAGCCGTGAGCAGTTCTTC	CASSEIETSREQFF
NA	TRBV27	TRBJ1-6	NA	TGTGCCAGCAGTTTGTCGGGATATAGCTCCTATAATTCACCCCTCCACTTT	CASSLSGYSSYNSPLHF
few	TRBV3-1/TRBV3-2	TRBJ1-1	TRBD1	TGTGCCAGCAGCTCGACAGGGGGCACTGAAGCTTTCTTT	CASSSTGGTEAFF
few	TRBV10-2	TRBJ1-5	NA	TGCGCCAGCAGTGAGCGGGTCAATAGCAATCAGCCCCAGCATTTT	CASSERVNSNQPQHF
NA	TRBV9	TRBJ1-1	TRBD1	TGTGCCAGCAGCCTAACGGGACAGGTGGGCACTGAAGCTTTCTTT	CASSLTGQVGTEAFF
NA	TRBV4-2	TRBJ2-1	TRBD2	TGTGCCAGCAGCCAAGATAGCGGGGGGCTGCGGGGTGAGCAGTTCTTC	CASSQDSGGLRGEQFF
NA	TRBV7-9	TRBJ2-3	TRBD1	TGTGCCAGCAGCCCGCCGGGACAGGGCGTCACAGATACGCAGTATTTT	CASSPPGQGVTDTQYF
NA	TRBV28	TRBJ1-1	TRBD1	TGTGCCAGCAGGGGACAGGCTATGAACACTGAAGCTTTCTTT	CASRGQAMNTEAFF
NA	TRBV6-2/TRBV6-3	TRBJ2-3	NA	TGTGCCAGCAGTTACGTAGTGGATACGCAGTATTTT	CASSYVVDTQYF
NA	TRBV19	TRBJ1-5	NA	TGTGCCAGTAGTATGCAGGGCCATAGCAATCAGCCCCAGCATTTT	CASSMQGHSNQPQHF
NA	TRBV6-5	TRBJ1-1	NA	TGTGCCAGCACCCGGACGAGTGGAGGAGAAACTGAAGCTTTCTTT	CASTRTSGGETEAFF
NA	TRBV7-8	TRBJ1-2	NA	TGTGCCAGCAGCCCCCCGGGTCTAGACTATGGCTACACCTTC	CASSPPGLDYGYTF
NA	TRBV12-3/TRBV12-4	TRBJ1-4	NA	TGTGCCAGCAGTCTTGGGGCTCGCAGACTGTTTTTT	CASSLGARRLFF
NA	TRBV7-6	TRBJ2-7	NA	TGTGCCAGCAGCTTAAAGGGGGACCCTCAGTACGAGCAGTACTTC	CASSLKGDPQYEQYF
few	TRBV28	TRBJ1-2	NA	TGTGCCAGCAGTTACGCCGTGGGGAGGAACGGCTACACCTTC	CASSYAVGRNGYTF
once	TRBV5-8	TRBJ2-3	TRBD2	TGTGCCAGCAGCTTGGCCTTCGCGGGGGGGCCGGATACGCAGTATTTT	CASSLAFAGGPDTQYF
NA	TRBV4-1	TRBJ2-1	TRBD2	TGCGCCAGCAGATTAATGACTAGCGGGCAGAATGAGCAGTTCTTC	CASRLMTSGQNEQFF
few	TRBV19	TRBJ1-2	NA	TGTGCCAGTAGTGAACAGGGCAGGAACTATGGCTACACCTTC	CASSEQGRNYGYTF
NA	TRBV2	TRBJ1-4	NA	TGTGCCAGCAGTGATCGGAGGGTGTGGGAAAAACTGTTTTTT	CASSDRRVWEKLFF
NA	TRBV7-2	TRBJ2-3	NA	TGTGCCAGCAGCTCCGGGGGTCCCACAGATACGCAGTATTTT	CASSSGGPTDTQYF
few	TRBV7-3	TRBJ2-1	TRBD1	TGTGCCAGCAGCGCCGGGACAGGGGTATACAATGAGCAGTTCTTC	CASSAGTGVYNEQFF